This T cell receptor (beta chain) was identified in a study of blood T cell repertoires in COVID-19. Study-wide context: Italy, Spain and the United States were the sources of the convalescent and acute COVID-19 samples. Sources were T cells, B-cell-depleted T cells, or PBMCs; the material itself was cDNA or gDNA.

V dropped 6 bases and J dropped 11 bases, with 13 bases sitting between them. CDR1 is SGHTA, CDR2 FQGTGA, per germline. The CDR3 extends over 12 amino acids. Authors' methods: Amplification from reference gene primers served as the basis for estimated nucleated cell counts. TCRdb's copy holds only in-frame clones and misses some; the assay was immunoSEQ multiplex PCR. The D gene and trimming were derived from the DNA, and the V and J assignments and clone size from that table. The sample shows about 520,000 clones, approximately 85% of them seen only once. This clone showed up just a few times. This TCR was recovered from a human donor in a cohort sampled during active COVID-19. Specimen: peripheral blood. This chain joins TRBV7-3 and TRBJ2-2; D might be TRBD1 (5 bases). The CDR3 region is CASSLGTGELFF. CDR3 coding DNA: TGTGCCAGCAGTCTAGGCACAGGAGAGCTGTTTTTT. Based on the CDR3 plus reference TRBV7-3 and TRBJ2-2, the full variable domain is GAGVSQTPSNKVTEKGKYVELRCDPISGHTALYWYRQSLGQGPEFLIYFQGTGAADDSGLPNDRFFAVRPEGSVSTLKIQRTERGDSAVYLCASSLGTGELFFGEGSRLTVL.